Below are 25 T cell receptor beta chains sequenced from a single sample in a study of blood T cells in healthy people across ages. The use of a sample-barcoded 5' primer and a J-beta primer mix characterized a second PCR of 7 to 11 cycles. TCRdb fed the 5' RACE reads into MiXCR, producing one record per CDR3 protein. The table records 850,000 to 1,000,000 distinct CDR3 sequences, around 46% of them present only once. Input material: blood. Receptors were obtained from a man aged 25 to 40 in good health.

The J gene is TRBJ1-5, the V gene TRBV20-1, with 7 bases aligning to TRBD1. There are 13 residues in the CDR3. Germline trimming cut 4 bases from V and 2 bases from J; bases unmatched to any gene: 2. Per germline, CDR1 DFQATT and CDR2 SNEGSKA (reference sequence). The CDR3 DNA follows: TGCAGTGCTATCGGACAGGGCAATCAGCCCCAGCATTTT. Encoded protein: CSAIGQGNQPQHF.

This clonotype has only a few counts. The chain carries TRBV28 and TRBJ1-2; TRBD1 aligns across 9 bases. Germline V gene data show CDR1 as MDHEN and CDR2 as SYDVKM. V was pared by 3 bases and J by 4 bases, with 6 bases of the junction left unmatched. This CDR3 is built from 15 residues. The CDR3 is CASSFQGTGSYGYTF. CDR3 coding DNA: TGTGCCAGCAGTTTCCAAGGGACAGGGTCCTATGGCTACACCTTC.

The chain carries TRBV7-2 and TRBJ1-2; TRBD1 aligns across 9 bases. This CDR3 has 13 amino acids. The V and J ends lost 5 bases and 8 bases, in that order; junction bases with no gene match: 6. Germline loops: CDR1 SGHTA, CDR2 FQGNSA. The CDR3 sequence: CASSPDRGEGYTF. The CDR3 bases are TGTGCCAGCAGCCCCGACAGGGGGGAGGGCTACACCTTC.

There are a few counts of this clonotype. The genes are TRBV20-1 and TRBJ2-5; 9 positions agree with TRBD1. V shed 3 bases and J 7 bases; nucleotides not matched to a gene: 6. Germline V gives CDR1 DFQATT, CDR2 SNEGSKA (reference sequence). The CDR3 is 13 residues long. The CDR3 loop is CSASWDRVGTQYF. The CDR3 DNA reads as TGCAGTGCTAGCTGGGACAGGGTGGGGACCCAGTACTTC.

The chain uses TRBV12-3 or TRBV12-4 and TRBJ1-6, with D possibly TRBD1 on 5 matching bases. Trimming stripped 3 bases from V and 10 bases from J, with 22 bases between. The CDR3 totals 17 residues. The CDR3: CASSFIVQAGSRSPLHF. DNA for the CDR3: TGTGCCAGCAGTTTCATTGTTCAGGCAGGGAGTAGATCACCCCTCCACTTT.

The chain joins TRBV12-3 or TRBV12-4 to TRBJ1-2, with no clear D. With 0 bases removed from V and 8 bases from J, the gap between germline ends came to 10 bases. The CDR3 contains 13 residues. CDR3 sequence (DNA): TGTGCCAGCAGTTTAGCTGTGGGCGAAGGCTACACCTTC. Translation gives CASSLAVGEGYTF.

This clonotype was seen many times. This rearrangement joins TRBV7-3 to TRBJ2-7, with D perhaps TRBD1 (5 bases). The CDR3 extends over 15 amino acids. Looked up from germline, CDR1 is SGHTA and CDR2 is FQGTGA. The V end lost 1 base, the J end lost 2 bases, and 12 bases lay between the germline ends. CDR3 nucleotides: TGTGCCAGCAGCTTAAGCCAGGGCCTACCCTACGAGCAGTACTTC. Encoded protein: CASSLSQGLPYEQYF.

This clonotype occurred a few times. This CDR3 is CASSPQADRGTNYGYTF. CDR3 nucleotides: TGTGCCAGCAGCCCTCAAGCGGACAGGGGTACTAACTATGGCTACACCTTC. The rearrangement uses TRBV7-2 and TRBJ1-2; TRBD1 aligns across 9 bases. V dropped 5 bases and J dropped 0; count of bases not matched to a gene: 10. The V gene's germline CDR1 is SGHTA and CDR2 FQGNSA. The CDR3 length is 17 residues.

This clonotype was seen ten or more times. The rearrangement links TRBV6-5 to TRBJ2-1; tentatively, D is TRBD1 or TRBD2 (5 bases each). Germline CDR1 MNHEY, CDR2 SVGAGI. The CDR3 contains 11 residues. V lost 6 bases and J 13 bases, leaving 13 bases between the germline ends. The CDR3 loop is CASRRDRIQFF. The CDR3 bases are TGTGCCAGCAGAAGGGACCGCATCCAGTTCTTC.

The chain links TRBV6-2 or TRBV6-3 to TRBJ2-5; D is perhaps TRBD2 (6 bases). Germline loops: CDR1 MNHEY, CDR2 SVGEGT. Trimming stripped 2 bases from V and 5 bases from J, with 18 bases between. CDR3 length: 16 amino acids. The CDR3 DNA is TGTGCCAGCAGTTACGCGGGTAGCGGTGCGGGGGAGACCCAGTACTTC. It encodes CASSYAGSGAGETQYF.

The J gene is TRBJ2-4, the V gene TRBV4-1; 7 bases are a match to TRBD2. V was clipped by 4 bases and J by 3 bases; unmatched bases: 15. The CDR3 loop spans 18 amino acids. CDR1 and CDR2 (germline): MGHRA, YSYEKL. The CDR3 protein is CASSPHPLAGDGKNIQYF. The CDR3 nucleotides read TGCGCCAGCAGCCCCCACCCCTTGGCGGGGGATGGCAAAAACATTCAGTACTTC.

Points on this clonotype: This is likely a read error, given that the CDR3 carries no conserved phenylalanine or tryptophan at its end. It is unclear where the CDR3 begins or ends on the DNA, so no DNA is shown, and the CDR3 is as TCRdb lists it. The chain employs TRBV29-1 and TRBJ2-7. Germline V lookup: CDR1 SQVTM, CDR2 ANQGSEA. The CDR3 is made up of 15 amino acids, end residues included. The CDR3 spells CSVEDQKDLTYERYL.

This chain uses TRBV7-8 with TRBJ2-5; D is uncertain. The germline gives CDR1 SGHVS, CDR2 FQNEAQ. Trimming took off 1 base at V and 11 bases at J, with 14 bases between the two ends. The CDR3 totals 13 residues. The CDR3 DNA is TGTGCCAGCAGCTTAGTATTAGCCCATGAGCAGTACTTC. Residues: CASSLVLAHEQYF.

This clonotype showed up just a few times. The chain links TRBV7-2 to TRBJ2-3; TRBD1 matches at 9 bases. CDR1 and CDR2 from the germline V gene are SGHTA and FQGNSA. The CDR3 is 14 residues long. V was pared by 4 bases and J by 1 base, with 0 bases of the junction left unmatched. CDR3 region: CASSWDRGTDTQYF. For the CDR3, the DNA is TGTGCCAGCAGCTGGGACAGGGGCACAGATACGCAGTATTTT.

This clonotype was counted a few times. V usage is TRBV29-1 and J usage is TRBJ2-4; possibly TRBD1 for D (6 bases). This CDR3 region has 13 residues. V was clipped by 6 bases and J by 13 bases, with 22 bases between them. The germline V gene encodes CDR1 SQVTM and CDR2 ANQGSEA. The CDR3 region is CSVRIRQARGQYF. CDR3 sequence (DNA): TGCAGCGTCCGTATTCGACAGGCCCGAGGGCAGTACTTC.

This chain uses TRBV21-1 with TRBJ2-5; the tabulated D call, TRBD1, remains unverified against the DNA. The J call may be faulty, since TRBJ2-7 better matches the DNA end. TRBV21-1 is tagged as a pseudogene. The CDR3 has 15 amino acids. The DNA of the CDR3 is TGTGCCAGCAGCAAAGGGGGACAGGGGGCTCACGAGCAGTACTTC. It encodes CASSKGGQGAHEQYF.

CDR3 sequence reads: CASSLLRGINQPQHF. The CDR3 coding sequence is TGTGCCAGCAGCTTACTTCGGGGTATAAATCAGCCCCAGCATTTT. The chain uses TRBV7-2 and TRBJ1-5, with D unresolved. The V gene lost 2 bases and the J gene lost 4 bases, with 12 bases spanning the gap. This CDR3 is built from 15 residues. Per the germline V gene, CDR1 is SGHTA and CDR2 is FQGNSA.

This clonotype was counted a few times. The V and J genes are TRBV6-6 and TRBJ2-1; 7 bases are a match to TRBD1. The germline CDR1 and CDR2 sequences are MNHNY and SVGAGI (reference sequence). Germline trimming cut 2 bases from V and 3 bases from J; bases unmatched to any gene: 4. The CDR3 is made up of 15 amino acids. CDR3 DNA: TGTGCCAGCAGTTACCCGGGACAGAGCTACAATGAGCAGTTCTTC. It is translated as CASSYPGQSYNEQFF.

V is TRBV20-1 and J is TRBJ2-7, with D possibly being TRBD1 (6 bases). Trimming took 2 bases from V and 4 from J, leaving 9 bases between them. CDR1 DFQATT and CDR2 SNEGSKA come from the germline V gene (reference sequence). The CDR3 is 12 residues long. The DNA for the CDR3 is TGCAGTGCTAGACGCCAGGGGTACGAGCAGTACTTC. Translating gives CSARRQGYEQYF.

The rearrangement joins TRBV20-1 to TRBJ1-6; 8 positions agree with TRBD1. Per germline, CDR1 DFQATT and CDR2 SNEGSKA (reference sequence). This CDR3 is 15 amino acids long. With V trimmed by 4 bases and J by 1 base, 3 bases remained unmatched. CDR3 nucleotides: TGCAGTGCTACAGGGGGCACATCCTATAATTCACCCCTCCACTTT. As protein: CSATGGTSYNSPLHF.

This clonotype was picked up a small number of times. The chain links TRBV20-1 to TRBJ2-1, with D possibly being TRBD1 (5 bases). V dropped 5 bases and J dropped 1 base, with 15 bases sitting between them. The CDR3 runs to 15 residues. CDR1 is DFQATT, CDR2 SNEGSKA, per germline (reference sequence). Written as DNA, the CDR3 is TGCAGTGCTCCTACAGGAGTAGGTTCCTACAATGAGCAGTTCTTC. It encodes CSAPTGVGSYNEQFF.

The rearrangement links TRBV6-2 or TRBV6-3 to TRBJ2-7; D might be TRBD1 (5 bases). CDR1 is MNHEY and CDR2 is SVGEGT in the germline V gene. The germline V and J ends were trimmed by 6 bases and 2 bases, with 17 bases remaining between them. This CDR3 region has 15 residues. CDR3 amino acids: CASSPWRDSPYEQYF. In DNA, the CDR3 is TGTGCCAGCAGCCCTTGGCGAGACAGTCCCTACGAGCAGTACTTC.

A few counts support this clonotype. The V gene is TRBV27, the J gene TRBJ2-3; TRBD2 agrees at 8 bases. From germline, CDR1 is MNHEY and CDR2 SMNVEV (reference sequence). J lost 0 bases, V lost 5 bases, and 7 bases had no gene match. The CDR3 loop spans 16 amino acids. Written as DNA, the CDR3 is TGTGCCAGCAGTCTGCTTAGCGGGGCGAGCACAGATACGCAGTATTTT. Its protein is CASSLLSGASTDTQYF.

The rearrangement joins TRBV6-2 or TRBV6-3 to TRBJ2-4; D might be TRBD1 (6 bases). This CDR3 contains 16 residues. V lost 4 bases and J 0 bases, leaving 13 bases between the germline ends. CDR1 and CDR2 from the germline V gene are MNHEY and SVGEGT. In DNA form, the CDR3 reads TGTGCCAGCAGTTTCAGGGGCCTAGGAGCCAAAAACATTCAGTACTTC. Translating it yields CASSFRGLGAKNIQYF.

V and J are TRBV10-2 and TRBJ2-1; D possibly corresponds to TRBD2 (6 bases). The CDR3 totals 14 residues. Germline V gene lookup returns CDR1 WSHSY and CDR2 SAAADI. Trimming stripped 6 bases from V and 1 base from J, with 10 bases between. CDR3 in amino acids: CASRPGLSYNEQFF. CDR3 coding DNA: TGCGCCAGCAGACCGGGACTGTCCTACAATGAGCAGTTCTTC.